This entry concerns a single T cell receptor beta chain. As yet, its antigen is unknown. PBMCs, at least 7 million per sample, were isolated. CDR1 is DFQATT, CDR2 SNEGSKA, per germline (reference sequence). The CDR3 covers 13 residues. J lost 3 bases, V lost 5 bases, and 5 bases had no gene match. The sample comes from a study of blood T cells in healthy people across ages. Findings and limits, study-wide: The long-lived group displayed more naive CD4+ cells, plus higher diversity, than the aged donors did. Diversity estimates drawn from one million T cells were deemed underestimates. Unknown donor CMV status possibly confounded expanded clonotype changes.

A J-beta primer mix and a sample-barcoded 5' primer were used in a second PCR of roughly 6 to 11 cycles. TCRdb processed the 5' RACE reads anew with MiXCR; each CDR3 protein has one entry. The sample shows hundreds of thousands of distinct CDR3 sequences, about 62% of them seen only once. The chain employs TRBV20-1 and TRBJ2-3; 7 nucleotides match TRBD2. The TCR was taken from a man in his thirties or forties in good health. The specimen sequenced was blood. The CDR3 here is CSAWTRTTDTQYF. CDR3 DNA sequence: TGCAGTGCTTGGACTAGGACAACAGATACGCAGTATTTT.